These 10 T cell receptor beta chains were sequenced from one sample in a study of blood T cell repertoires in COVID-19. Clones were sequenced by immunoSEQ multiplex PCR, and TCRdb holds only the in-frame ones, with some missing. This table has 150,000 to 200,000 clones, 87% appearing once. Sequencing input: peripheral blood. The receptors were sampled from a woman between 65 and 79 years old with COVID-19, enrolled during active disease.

The CDR3 DNA sequence: TGTGCCAGCAGCTTCGGACAGGGGAATTCACCCCTCCACTTT. This sequence encodes CASSFGQGNSPLHF. This chain connects TRBV11-3 to TRBJ1-6; the match to TRBD1 covers 9 bases. The junction had 1 base not matched to a gene; V was cut back by 3 bases and J by 7 bases. This CDR3 is 14 amino acids long. The germline V gene encodes CDR1 SGHNT and CDR2 YENEEA.

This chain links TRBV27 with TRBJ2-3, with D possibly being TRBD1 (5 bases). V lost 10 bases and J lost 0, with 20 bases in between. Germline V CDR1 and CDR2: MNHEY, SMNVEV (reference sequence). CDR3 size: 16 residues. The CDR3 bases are TGTGCCACGAACATACAGGTCGTTACTAGCACAGATACGCAGTATTTT. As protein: CATNIQVVTSTDTQYF.

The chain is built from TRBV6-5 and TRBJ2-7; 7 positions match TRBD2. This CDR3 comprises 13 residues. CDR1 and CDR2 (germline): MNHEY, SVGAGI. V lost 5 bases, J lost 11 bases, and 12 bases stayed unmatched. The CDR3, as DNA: TGTGCCAGCAGTCCCCCCGACCCGCTAGCGGAGTACTTC. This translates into CASSPPDPLAEYF.

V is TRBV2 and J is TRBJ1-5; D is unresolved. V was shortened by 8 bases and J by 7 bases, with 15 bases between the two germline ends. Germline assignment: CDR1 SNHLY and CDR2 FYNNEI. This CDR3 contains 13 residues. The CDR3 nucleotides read TGTGCCAGCGTGGGTGAGGTGAGGCAGCCCCAGCATTTT. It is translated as CASVGEVRQPQHF.

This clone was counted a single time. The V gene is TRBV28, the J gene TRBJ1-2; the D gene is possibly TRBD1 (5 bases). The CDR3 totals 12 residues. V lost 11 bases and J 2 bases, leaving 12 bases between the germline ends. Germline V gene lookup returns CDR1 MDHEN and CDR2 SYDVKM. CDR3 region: CAYRRGNYGYTF. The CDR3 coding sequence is TGTGCCTACAGAAGGGGAAACTATGGCTACACCTTC.

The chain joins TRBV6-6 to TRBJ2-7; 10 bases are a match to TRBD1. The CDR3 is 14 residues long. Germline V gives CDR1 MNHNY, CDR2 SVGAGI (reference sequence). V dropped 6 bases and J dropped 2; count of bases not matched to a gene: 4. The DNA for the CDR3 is TGTGCCAGCAGCCCGACAGGGGGCGCCTACGAGCAGTACTTC. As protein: CASSPTGGAYEQYF.

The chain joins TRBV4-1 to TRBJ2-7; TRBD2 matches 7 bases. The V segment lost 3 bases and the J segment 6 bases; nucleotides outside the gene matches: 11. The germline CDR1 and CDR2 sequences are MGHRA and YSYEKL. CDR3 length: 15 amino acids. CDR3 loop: CASSHESGGRAEQYF. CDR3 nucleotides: TGCGCCAGCAGCCATGAGTCGGGAGGACGCGCCGAGCAGTACTTC.

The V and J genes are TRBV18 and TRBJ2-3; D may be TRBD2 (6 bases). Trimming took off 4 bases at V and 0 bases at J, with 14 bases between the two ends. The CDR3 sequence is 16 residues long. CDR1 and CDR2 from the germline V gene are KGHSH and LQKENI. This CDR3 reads CASSLPGLSSTDTQYF. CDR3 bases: TGTGCCAGCTCACTTCCGGGACTCTCTAGCACAGATACGCAGTATTTT.

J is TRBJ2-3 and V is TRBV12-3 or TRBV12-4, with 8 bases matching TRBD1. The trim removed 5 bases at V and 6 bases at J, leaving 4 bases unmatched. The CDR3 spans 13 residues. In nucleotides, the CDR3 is TGTGCCAGCAGTCTGGACAGGGAGGATACGCAGTATTTT. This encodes CASSLDREDTQYF.

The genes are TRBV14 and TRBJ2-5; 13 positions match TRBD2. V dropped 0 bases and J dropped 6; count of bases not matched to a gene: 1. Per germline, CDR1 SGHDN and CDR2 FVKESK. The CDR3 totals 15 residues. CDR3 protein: CASSQEGLAGKTQYF. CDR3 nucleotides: TGTGCCAGCAGCCAAGAGGGACTAGCGGGGAAGACCCAGTACTTC.